The 21 T cell receptor beta chains given below trace back to one sample, sequenced in a study of T cell repertoires in cytomegalovirus infection. In TCRdb, the reads were re-called with MiXCR into one record per CDR3 protein. The table has about 310,000 distinct CDR3 sequences, 15% to 20% seen once. Sequenced: PBMCs. These receptors originate from a human donor in good health (CMV status not recorded). Some clones in this sample may be carry-over from other donors' samples.

The chain joins TRBV14 to TRBJ1-6; D ambiguous. The germline CDR1 and CDR2 sequences are SGHDN and FVKESK. The ends were cut back, 1 base at V and 9 bases at J, with 13 bases in the middle. The CDR3 totals 15 residues. Written as DNA, the CDR3 is TGTGCCAGCAGCCAAGCGTGGGGTATCGGTTCACCCCTCCACTTT. Translation gives CASSQAWGIGSPLHF.

This clonotype was counted only a few times. V and J are TRBV28 and TRBJ1-4; D is undetermined. Trimming stripped 2 bases from V and 0 bases from J, with 7 bases between. Germline CDR1 MDHEN, CDR2 SYDVKM. The length of the CDR3 is 15 residues. Here the CDR3 DNA reads TGTGCCAGCAGTTTACGGAGAGCAACTAATGAAAAACTGTTTTTT. It codes for CASSLRRATNEKLFF.

This clonotype was seen a few times. The rearrangement uses TRBV4-1 and TRBJ2-7; D might be TRBD1 (5 bases). Looked up from germline, CDR1 is MGHRA and CDR2 is YSYEKL. CDR3 length: 15 amino acids. Trimming stripped 4 bases from V and 9 bases from J, with 22 bases between. The chain's CDR3 is CASSRPQAREGGQYF. CDR3 sequence (DNA): TGCGCCAGCAGCCGTCCACAGGCGCGAGAAGGCGGGCAGTACTTC.

The sample holds many counts of this clonotype. V is TRBV7-2 and J is TRBJ2-1; 10 bases align to TRBD1. This CDR3 spans 14 amino acids. Germline CDR1 reads SGHTA; CDR2 reads FQGNSA. Trimming at V came to 8 bases and at J to 10 bases, leaving 11 bases not matched to a gene. CDR3 sequence (DNA): TGTGCCAGCGGCCGGGACAGGGGTTCCCCGGAGCAGTTCTTC. This codes for CASGRDRGSPEQFF.

This clonotype was counted between two and nine times. This chain joins TRBV6-5 and TRBJ1-1, with 9 bases identical to TRBD1. Germline lookup yields CDR1 MNHEY and CDR2 SVGAGI. The CDR3 is 17 amino acids. The trim removed 7 bases at V and 7 bases at J, leaving 19 bases unmatched. CDR3 protein: CASTLNFPGQGIGEAFF. CDR3 DNA sequence: TGTGCCAGCACTCTAAACTTCCCGGGACAGGGTATTGGTGAAGCTTTCTTT.

This clonotype was observed many times. The chain links TRBV7-9 to TRBJ1-2; 8 positions match TRBD1. V was clipped by 0 bases and J by 2 bases; unmatched bases: 17. Germline CDR1 SEHNR, CDR2 FQNEAQ (reference sequence). The CDR3 has 20 residues. In DNA form, the CDR3 reads TGTGCCAGCAGCTTAGCTTTGGGTGCTTTTCGGACAGGGACGAACTATGGCTACACCTTC. Translation gives CASSLALGAFRTGTNYGYTF.

The rearrangement uses TRBV12-3 or TRBV12-4 and TRBJ2-5; D is unclear. With 6 bases removed from V and 2 bases from J, the gap between germline ends came to 10 bases. This CDR3 contains 13 residues. As DNA, the CDR3 is TGTGCCAGCAGCGAGCAGCTTCAAGAGACCCAGTACTTC. This encodes CASSEQLQETQYF.

This clonotype was seen a handful of times. The CDR3 spells CASSQDTRHGYTF. The CDR3 region has the DNA TGCGCCAGCAGCCAAGATACCCGGCATGGCTACACCTTC. This sequence joins TRBV4-1 and TRBJ1-2; D is unresolved. Trimming cost V 0 bases and J 6 bases, with 8 bases left between them. CDR3 length equals 13 residues. In germline, CDR1 is MGHRA, CDR2 YSYEKL.

This clonotype was observed a few times. V and J are TRBV28 and TRBJ1-1, with TRBD1 matching over 8 bases. CDR1 is MDHEN and CDR2 is SYDVKM in the germline V gene. This CDR3 region has 13 residues. Germline trimming cut 10 bases from V and 3 bases from J; bases unmatched to any gene: 7. The CDR3: CATQGAGYTEAFF. As DNA, the CDR3 is TGTGCCACGCAGGGGGCCGGTTACACTGAAGCTTTCTTT.

Concerning this clonotype itself: The CDR3 does not end in the conserved phenylalanine or tryptophan, so this is likely a read error. The limits of the CDR3 on the DNA are not certain, so only TCRdb's listed CDR3 is given. V and J are TRBV12-3 or TRBV12-4 and TRBJ2-5; the D call TRBD1 from the table was never checked on the DNA. Both ends counted, the CDR3 spans 13 residues. CDR3 sequence: CASSPGPVGTQHL.

This clonotype was picked up many times. V usage is TRBV7-2 and J usage is TRBJ1-1; tentatively, D is TRBD1 (5 bases). V was trimmed by 5 bases and J by 4 bases, leaving 20 bases between them. The CDR3 contains 16 residues. Germline CDR1 is SGHTA and CDR2 is FQGNSA. The CDR3 nucleotides are TGTGCCAGCAGCCGAGGGGCAGGCCCTCCCAGCACTGAAGCTTTCTTT. Translation: CASSRGAGPPSTEAFF.

In its sample, this clonotype was seen many times. V is TRBV6-2 or TRBV6-3 and J is TRBJ2-1; 8 bases fit TRBD2. The germline V gene encodes CDR1 MNHEY and CDR2 SVGEGT. V gave up 0 bases and J gave up 0 bases; unmatched junction bases: 10. The CDR3 is made up of 19 amino acids. The CDR3 DNA sequence: TGTGCCAGCAGTTACTCGTCGCGGGGGGCCCCCAGCTCCTACAATGAGCAGTTCTTC. Amino acid sequence: CASSYSSRGAPSSYNEQFF.

This clonotype has a handful of counts. V and J are TRBV20-1 and TRBJ1-2; no clear D. The CDR3 has 14 residues. V was trimmed by 0 bases and J by 2 bases, leaving 10 bases between them. Germline-derived CDR1 and CDR2 are DFQATT and SNEGSKA (reference sequence). The chain's CDR3 is CSARDLGRNYGYTF. The CDR3 DNA reads as TGCAGTGCTAGAGATCTCGGGAGAAACTATGGCTACACCTTC.

This clonotype has a handful of counts. The chain has TRBV7-9 and TRBJ2-7; D not certain. The germline CDR1 and CDR2 sequences are SEHNR and FQNEAQ (reference sequence). This CDR3 has 14 amino acids. The V and J ends lost 1 base and 3 bases respectively, with 10 bases between them. In DNA form, the CDR3 reads TGTGCCAGCAGCTTAGTTCCGGCCAACTACGAGCAGTACTTC. This sequence encodes CASSLVPANYEQYF.

Only a few counts were recorded for this clonotype. This chain joins TRBV5-1 and TRBJ2-5; no clear D. V dropped 4 bases and J dropped 5 bases, with 12 bases sitting between them. Germline loops: CDR1 SGHRS, CDR2 YFSETQ. CDR3 length equals 13 residues. The CDR3 nucleotides read TGCGCCAGCAGCGTGGGGTTGTATGAGACCCAGTACTTC. The encoded protein is CASSVGLYETQYF.

The chain has TRBV12-3 or TRBV12-4 and TRBJ1-5; D remains unclear. The length of the CDR3 is 12 residues. Trimming shortened V by 5 bases and J by 7 bases, and 9 bases separated the two germline ends. Here the CDR3 reads CASSTGKQPQHF. Here the CDR3 DNA reads TGTGCCAGCAGTACCGGGAAACAGCCCCAGCATTTT.

This clonotype was observed a handful of times. The chain links TRBV4-1 to TRBJ2-3, with D perhaps matching TRBD1 or TRBD2 (6 bases each). Germline V gene data show CDR1 as MGHRA and CDR2 as YSYEKL. Trimming removed 6 bases at V and 5 bases at J, with 18 bases between. This CDR3 has 15 residues. The CDR3 region has the DNA TGCGCCAGCAGTGCCCGTAGGGGGGCAGAAGATACGCAGTATTTT. It encodes CASSARRGAEDTQYF.

The rearrangement uses TRBV7-9 and TRBJ1-4; D possibly corresponds to TRBD1 (5 bases). This CDR3 has 15 residues. V was pared by 6 bases and J by 7 bases, with 18 bases between. From germline, CDR1 is SEHNR and CDR2 FQNEAQ (reference sequence). CDR3 residues: CASSWGRAAPEKLFF. CDR3 nucleotide sequence: TGTGCCAGCAGTTGGGGCAGGGCAGCACCTGAAAAACTGTTTTTT.

The rearrangement joins TRBV28 to TRBJ2-2; the match to TRBD2 covers 8 bases. CDR3 size: 16 residues. V dropped 5 bases and J dropped 5; count of bases not matched to a gene: 10. From germline, CDR1 is MDHEN and CDR2 SYDVKM. The CDR3 nucleotides read TGTGCCAGCAGTCCCCCCCAGCGGGGGAGGACCGGGGAGCTGTTTTTT. As protein: CASSPPQRGRTGELFF.

The V call is TRBV28, the J call TRBJ2-7; TRBD2 agrees at 7 bases. After removal of 7 bases from V and 4 bases from J, the junction contained 10 bases not matched to a gene. CDR1 is MDHEN and CDR2 is SYDVKM in the germline V gene. The length of the CDR3 is 14 residues. The CDR3: CASTGGGSSYEQYF. CDR3 nucleotides: TGTGCCAGCACGGGAGGTGGCAGCTCGTACGAGCAGTACTTC.

This clonotype was found many times. This rearrangement joins TRBV28 to TRBJ2-1; D call uncertain. V lost 2 bases to trimming and J lost 4 bases, with 9 bases between them. There are 14 residues in the CDR3. Germline V gene sequence: CDR1 MDHEN, CDR2 SYDVKM. The DNA for the CDR3 is TGTGCCAGCAGTTTACCTCGCGGATACAATGAGCAGTTCTTC. Translated, it gives CASSLPRGYNEQFF.